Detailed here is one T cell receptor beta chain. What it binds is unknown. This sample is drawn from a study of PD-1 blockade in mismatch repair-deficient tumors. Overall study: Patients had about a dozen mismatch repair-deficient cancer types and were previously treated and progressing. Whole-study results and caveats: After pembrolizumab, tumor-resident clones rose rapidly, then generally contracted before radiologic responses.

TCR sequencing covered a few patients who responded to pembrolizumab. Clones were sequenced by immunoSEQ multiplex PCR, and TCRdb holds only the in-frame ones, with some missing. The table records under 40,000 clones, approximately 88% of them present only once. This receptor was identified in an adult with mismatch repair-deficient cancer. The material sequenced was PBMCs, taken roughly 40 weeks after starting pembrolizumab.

The CDR3 here is CASSLGTSGSYEQYF. The CDR3 DNA is TGTGCCAGCAGCTTAGGGACTAGCGGCTCCTACGAGCAGTACTTC. The chain carries TRBV7-6 and TRBJ2-7, with 10 positions matching TRBD2. Per the germline V gene, CDR1 is SGHVS and CDR2 is FNYEAQ. Trimming took 1 base from V and 0 from J; bases not matched to a gene: 0. This CDR3 comprises 15 residues.